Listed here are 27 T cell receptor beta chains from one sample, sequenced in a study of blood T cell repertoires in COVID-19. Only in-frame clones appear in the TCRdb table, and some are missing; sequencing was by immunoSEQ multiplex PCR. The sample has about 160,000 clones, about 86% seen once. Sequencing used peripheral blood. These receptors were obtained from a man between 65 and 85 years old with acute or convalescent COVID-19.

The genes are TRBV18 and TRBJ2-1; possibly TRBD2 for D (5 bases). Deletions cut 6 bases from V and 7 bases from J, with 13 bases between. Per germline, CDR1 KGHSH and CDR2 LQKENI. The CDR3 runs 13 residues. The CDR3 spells CASSPGSRNEQFF. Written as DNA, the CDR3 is TGTGCCAGCTCCCCGGGGAGTAGAAATGAGCAGTTCTTC.

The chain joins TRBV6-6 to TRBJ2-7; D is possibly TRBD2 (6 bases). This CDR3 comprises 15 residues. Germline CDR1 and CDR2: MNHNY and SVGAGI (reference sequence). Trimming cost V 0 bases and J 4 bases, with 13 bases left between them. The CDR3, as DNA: TGTGCCAGCAGTTACTCGGACGGGAGCGGATACGAGCAGTACTTC. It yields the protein CASSYSDGSGYEQYF.

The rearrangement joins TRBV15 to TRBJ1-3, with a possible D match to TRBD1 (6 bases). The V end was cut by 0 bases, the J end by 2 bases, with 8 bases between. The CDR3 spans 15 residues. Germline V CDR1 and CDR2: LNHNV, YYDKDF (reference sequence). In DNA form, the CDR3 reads TGTGCCACCAGCAGAGATACAGGGACTGGAAACACCATATATTTT. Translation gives CATSRDTGTGNTIYF. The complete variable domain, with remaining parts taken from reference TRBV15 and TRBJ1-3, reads DAMVIQNPRYQVTQFGKPVTLSCSQTLNHNVMYWYQQKSSQAPKLLFHYYDKDFNNEADTPDNFQSRRPNTSFCFLDIRSPGLGDTAMYLCATSRDTGTGNTIYFGEGSWLTVV.

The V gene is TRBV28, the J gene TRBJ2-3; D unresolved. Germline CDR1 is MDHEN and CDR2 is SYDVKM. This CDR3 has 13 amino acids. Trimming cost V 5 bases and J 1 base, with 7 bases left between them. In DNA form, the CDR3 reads TGTGCCAGCAGTCCCCCCGGCACAGATACGCAGTATTTT. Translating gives CASSPPGTDTQYF.

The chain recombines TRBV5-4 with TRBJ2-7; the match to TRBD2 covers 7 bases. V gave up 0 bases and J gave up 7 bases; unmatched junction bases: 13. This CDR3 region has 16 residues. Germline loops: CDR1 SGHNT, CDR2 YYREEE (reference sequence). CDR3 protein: CASSLEAGPIRREQYF. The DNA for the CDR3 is TGTGCCAGCAGCTTGGAAGCGGGACCGATACGGCGAGAGCAGTACTTC. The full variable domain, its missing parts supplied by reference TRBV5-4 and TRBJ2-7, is ETGVTQSPTHLIKTRGQQVTLRCSSQSGHNTVSWYQQALGQGPQFIFQYYREEENGRGNFPPRFSGLQFPNYSSELNVNALELDDSALYLCASSLEAGPIRREQYFGPGTRLTVT.

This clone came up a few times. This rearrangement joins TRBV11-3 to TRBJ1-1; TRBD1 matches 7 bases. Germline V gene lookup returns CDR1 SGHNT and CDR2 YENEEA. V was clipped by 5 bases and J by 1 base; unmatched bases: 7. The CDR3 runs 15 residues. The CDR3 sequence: CASSASTGRNTEAFF. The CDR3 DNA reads TGTGCCAGCAGCGCATCGACAGGGCGGAACACTGAAGCTTTCTTT.

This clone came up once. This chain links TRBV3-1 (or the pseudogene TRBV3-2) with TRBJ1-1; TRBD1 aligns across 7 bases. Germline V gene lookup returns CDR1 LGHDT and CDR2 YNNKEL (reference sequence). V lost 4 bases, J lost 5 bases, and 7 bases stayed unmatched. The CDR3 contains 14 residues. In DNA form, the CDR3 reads TGTGCCAGCAGCCTCTACAGGGGTGCTACTGAAGCTTTCTTT. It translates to CASSLYRGATEAFF.

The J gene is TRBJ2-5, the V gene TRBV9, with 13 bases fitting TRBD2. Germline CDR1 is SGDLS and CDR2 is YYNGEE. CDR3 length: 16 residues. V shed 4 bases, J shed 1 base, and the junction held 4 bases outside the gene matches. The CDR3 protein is CASSPGTSGAQETQYF. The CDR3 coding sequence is TGTGCCAGCAGCCCAGGGACTAGCGGGGCCCAAGAGACCCAGTACTTC.

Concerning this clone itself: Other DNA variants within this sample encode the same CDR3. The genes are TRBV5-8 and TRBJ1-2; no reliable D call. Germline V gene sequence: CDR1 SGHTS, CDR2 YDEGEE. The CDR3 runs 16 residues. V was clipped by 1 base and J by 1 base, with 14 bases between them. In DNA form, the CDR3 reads TGTGCCAGCAGCTTGCGGGTGGAGCGGGTTAACTATGGCTACACCTTC. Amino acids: CASSLRVERVNYGYTF.

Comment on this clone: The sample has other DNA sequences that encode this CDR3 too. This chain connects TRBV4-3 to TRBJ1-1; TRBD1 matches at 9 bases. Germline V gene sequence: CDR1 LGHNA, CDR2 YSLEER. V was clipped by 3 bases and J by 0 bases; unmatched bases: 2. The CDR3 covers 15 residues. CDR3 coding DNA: TGCGCCAGCAGCCAGCGACAGGGGGTGAACACTGAAGCTTTCTTT. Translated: CASSQRQGVNTEAFF.

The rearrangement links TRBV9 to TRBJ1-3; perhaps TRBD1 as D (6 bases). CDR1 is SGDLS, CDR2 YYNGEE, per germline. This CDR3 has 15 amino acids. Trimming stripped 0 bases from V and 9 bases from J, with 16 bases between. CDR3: CASSVGTDRVGTIYF. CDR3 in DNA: TGTGCCAGCAGCGTAGGGACAGATCGCGTTGGCACCATATATTTT.

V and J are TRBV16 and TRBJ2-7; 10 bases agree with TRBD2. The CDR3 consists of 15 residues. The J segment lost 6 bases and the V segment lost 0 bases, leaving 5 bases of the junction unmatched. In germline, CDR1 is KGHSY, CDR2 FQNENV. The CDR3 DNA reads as TGTGCCAGCAGCCAATCGGGCCTAGCGGGAGTCGAGCAGTACTTC. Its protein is CASSQSGLAGVEQYF.

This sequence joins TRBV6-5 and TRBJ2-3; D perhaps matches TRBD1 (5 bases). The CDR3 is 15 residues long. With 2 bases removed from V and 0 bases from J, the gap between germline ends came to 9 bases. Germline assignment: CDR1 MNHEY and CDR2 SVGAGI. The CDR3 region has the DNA TGTGCCAGCAGTTACAAGGGGTCTAGCACAGATACGCAGTATTTT. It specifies CASSYKGSSTDTQYF.

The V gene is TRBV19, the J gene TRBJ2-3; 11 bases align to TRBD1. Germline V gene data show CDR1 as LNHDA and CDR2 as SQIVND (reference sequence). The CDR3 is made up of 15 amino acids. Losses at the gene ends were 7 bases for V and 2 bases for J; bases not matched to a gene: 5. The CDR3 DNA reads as TGTGCCAGTACCAGGACAGGGGGCCTCACAGATACGCAGTATTTT. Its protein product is CASTRTGGLTDTQYF. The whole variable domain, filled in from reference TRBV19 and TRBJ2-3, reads DGGITQSPKYLFRKEGQNVTLSCEQNLNHDAMYWYRQDPGQGLRLIYYSQIVNDFQKGDIAEGYSVSREKKESFPLTVTSAQKNPTAFYLCASTRTGGLTDTQYFGPGTRLTVL.

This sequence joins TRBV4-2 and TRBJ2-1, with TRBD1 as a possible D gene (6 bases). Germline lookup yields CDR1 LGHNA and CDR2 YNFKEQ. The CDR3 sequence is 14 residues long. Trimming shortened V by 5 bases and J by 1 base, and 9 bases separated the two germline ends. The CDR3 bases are TGTGCCAGCAGCATCGGACAGTCCTACAATGAGCAGTTCTTC. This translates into CASSIGQSYNEQFF.

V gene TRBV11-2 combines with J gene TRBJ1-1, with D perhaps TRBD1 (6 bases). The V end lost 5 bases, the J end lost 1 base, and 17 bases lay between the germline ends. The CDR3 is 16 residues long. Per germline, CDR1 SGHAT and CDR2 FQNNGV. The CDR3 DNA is TGTGCCAGCAGCGTGGCGGACAGCCGATCGAACACTGAAGCTTTCTTT. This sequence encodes CASSVADSRSNTEAFF.

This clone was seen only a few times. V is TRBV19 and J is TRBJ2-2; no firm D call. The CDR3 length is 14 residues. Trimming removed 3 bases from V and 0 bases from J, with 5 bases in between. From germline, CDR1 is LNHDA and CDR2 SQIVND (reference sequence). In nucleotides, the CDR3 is TGTGCCAGTAGTATTGCTACGAACACCGGGGAGCTGTTTTTT. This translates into CASSIATNTGELFF.

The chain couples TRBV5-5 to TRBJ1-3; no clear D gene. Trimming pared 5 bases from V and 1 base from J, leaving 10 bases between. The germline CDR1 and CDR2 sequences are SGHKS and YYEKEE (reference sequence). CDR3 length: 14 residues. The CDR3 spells CASSFEPSGNTIYF. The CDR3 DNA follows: TGTGCCAGCAGTTTCGAGCCTTCTGGAAACACCATATATTTT.

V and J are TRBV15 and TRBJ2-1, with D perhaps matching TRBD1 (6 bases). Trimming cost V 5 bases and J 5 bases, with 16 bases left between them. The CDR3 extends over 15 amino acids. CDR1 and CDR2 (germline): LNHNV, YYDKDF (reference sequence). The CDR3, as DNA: TGTGCCACCAGCTCCCCAGGGGCAGGTCACAATGAGCAGTTCTTC. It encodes CATSSPGAGHNEQFF.

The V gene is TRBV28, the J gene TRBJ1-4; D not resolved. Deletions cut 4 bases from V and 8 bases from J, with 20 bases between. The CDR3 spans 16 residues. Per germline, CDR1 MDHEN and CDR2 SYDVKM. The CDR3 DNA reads TGTGCCAGCAGTTCCCCAAACGGGATACCTAGGGAAAAACTGTTTTTT. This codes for CASSSPNGIPREKLFF.

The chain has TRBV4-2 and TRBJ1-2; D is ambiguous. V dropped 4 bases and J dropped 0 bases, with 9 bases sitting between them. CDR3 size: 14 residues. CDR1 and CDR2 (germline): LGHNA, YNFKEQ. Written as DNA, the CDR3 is TGTGCCAGCAGCCCGGAGGGAACTAACTATGGCTACACCTTC. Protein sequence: CASSPEGTNYGYTF.

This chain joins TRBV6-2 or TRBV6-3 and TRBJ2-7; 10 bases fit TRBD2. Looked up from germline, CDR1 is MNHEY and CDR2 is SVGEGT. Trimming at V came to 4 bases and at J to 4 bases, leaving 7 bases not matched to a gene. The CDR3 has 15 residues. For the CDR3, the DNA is TGTGCCAGCAGTTTACTAGCGGGATTTTTGTACGAGCAGTACTTC. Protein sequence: CASSLLAGFLYEQYF.

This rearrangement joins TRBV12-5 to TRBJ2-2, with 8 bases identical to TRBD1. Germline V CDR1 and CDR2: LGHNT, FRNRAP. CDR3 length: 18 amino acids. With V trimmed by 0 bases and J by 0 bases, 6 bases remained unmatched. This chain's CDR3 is CASGLVEGTGTNTGELFF. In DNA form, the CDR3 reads TGTGCTAGTGGTTTGGTAGAGGGGACAGGTACGAACACCGGGGAGCTGTTTTTT.

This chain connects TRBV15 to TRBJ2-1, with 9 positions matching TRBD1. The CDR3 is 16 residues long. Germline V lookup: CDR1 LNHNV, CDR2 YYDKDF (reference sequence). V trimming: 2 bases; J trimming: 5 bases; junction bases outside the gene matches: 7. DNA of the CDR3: TGTGCCACCAGCAGATCGGGACAGGGCGTCCACAATGAGCAGTTCTTC. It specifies CATSRSGQGVHNEQFF.

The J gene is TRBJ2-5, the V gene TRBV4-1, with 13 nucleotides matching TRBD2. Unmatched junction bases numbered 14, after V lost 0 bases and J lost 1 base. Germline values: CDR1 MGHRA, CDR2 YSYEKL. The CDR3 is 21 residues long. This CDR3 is CASSQEGGLAGTGVLQETQYF. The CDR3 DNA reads TGCGCCAGCAGCCAAGAAGGGGGACTAGCGGGAACTGGGGTACTCCAAGAGACCCAGTACTTC.

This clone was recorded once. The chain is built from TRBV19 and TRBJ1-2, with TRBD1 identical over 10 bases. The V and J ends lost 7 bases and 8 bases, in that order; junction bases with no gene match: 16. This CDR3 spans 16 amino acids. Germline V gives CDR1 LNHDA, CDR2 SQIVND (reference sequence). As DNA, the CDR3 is TGTGCCAGTACCAATGCCGGGGACAGGGGTATGAGGGGCTACACCTTC. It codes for CASTNAGDRGMRGYTF. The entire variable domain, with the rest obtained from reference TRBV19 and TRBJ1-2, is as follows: DGGITQSPKYLFRKEGQNVTLSCEQNLNHDAMYWYRQDPGQGLRLIYYSQIVNDFQKGDIAEGYSVSREKKESFPLTVTSAQKNPTAFYLCASTNAGDRGMRGYTFGSGTRLTVV.

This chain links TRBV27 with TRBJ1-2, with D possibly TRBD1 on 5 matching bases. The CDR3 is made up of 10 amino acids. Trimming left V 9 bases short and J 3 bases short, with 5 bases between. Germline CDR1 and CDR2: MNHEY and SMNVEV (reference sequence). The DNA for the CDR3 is TGTGCCAGGACAGACTATGGCTACACCTTC. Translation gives CARTDYGYTF.